This TCR beta chain derives from a study of OX40 agonist ivuxolimab in advanced cancers. Study results and caveats: In the 0.1-3.0 mg/kg groups, partial responders showed among the lowest expansion. Clones of CD4+ and CD8+ blood T cells grew by week 6 at doses of 0.1 to 3.0 mg/kg.

Researchers took blood at baseline, on cycle 4 day 1, and on cycle 7 day 1. On this clone: Its antigen is undetermined.

Germline assignment: CDR1 MNHNS and CDR2 SASEGT. V gave up 3 bases and J gave up 5 bases, with 11 bases separating them. The length of the CDR3 is 14 residues. Measured with immunoSEQ multiplex PCR; TCRdb has only the in-frame clones, and not every one. The sample has about 68,000 clones; approximately 82% are singletons. The TCR originated in an adult with an advanced solid tumor such as melanoma, head and neck, liver or kidney cancer. The sequenced sample was CD4+ or CD8+ T cells sorted from blood, obtained in a trial of the OX40 agonist ivuxolimab. This chain connects TRBV6-1 to TRBJ1-5, with unresolved D. The CDR3, as DNA: TGTGCCAGCAGTGACAGATCGCGCTATCAGCCCCAGCATTTT. Amino acid sequence: CASSDRSRYQPQHF.